Detailed here is one TCR beta chain. Its antigen is currently not known. No qualities accompany the bases; no much larger clone lies one base away. Counted from cysteine to phenylalanine, this CDR3 has 17 amino acids. The CDR3 DNA has 51 bases and is translated from base 1. CDR1 MNHEY and CDR2 SVGAGI were looked up in the germline V gene. Ends trimmed: V by 2 bases, J by 2 bases; bases unmatched to a gene: 10. These data originate in a study of blood T cells in healthy people across ages (dated by TCRdb to about 2015). Background for the entire study: In model experiments, roughly one uniquely barcoded TCR beta cDNA molecule per two T cells was captured by template switching. The donors were split into four age groups: young (average 16 years), middle-aged (about 40), aged (around 67) and long-lived (roughly 88). For two donors (one aged 18 to 30 and one aged 80 or older), the study analyzed two additional independent replicas of 1 million unique cDNA reads from the same blood draw. To avoid experimental bias, donors of different ages were distributed randomly across sequencing lanes. The study measured age-related changes in TCR beta repertoire diversity using deep sequencing normalized with unique cDNA molecular identifiers. Study-level results and caveats: The percentage of naive T cells measured by flow cytometry correlated strongly with observed TCR beta diversity. As age increased, observed TCR beta diversity per million T cells dropped in a roughly linear way, and a significant reduction was already evident by age 40. Compared with the aged group, the long-lived group had more naive CD4+ T cells, fewer expanded clones and increased TCR diversity, a pattern suggesting age selection. Estimates of total diversity from one million sequenced T cells were regarded as lower bounds and underestimates. Because the CMV infection status of the donors was unknown, age-related changes in expanded clonotypes may potentially have been confounded. Bulk unsorted PBMC profiling prevented conclusive comparison of naive and antigen-experienced compartments.

The 39 donors, aged roughly 6 to 100 years, were systemically healthy Caucasian individuals from Russia. Roughly 11 milliliters of peripheral blood were drawn from each donor into EDTA-treated Vacutainer tubes. Ficoll-Paque density-gradient centrifugation was used to isolate PBMCs, with at least 6.5 million per sample. Trizol reagent was used to extract total RNA from PBMCs, with at least 5.5 micrograms per sample. The percentages of naive CD45RAhigh/CD27high T cells were determined by flow cytometry on a PBMC aliquot from every donor. The library was generated by 5' RACE. A second 7 to 11 cycle PCR used a sample-barcoded 5' primer and a J-beta primer mix. Each TCR beta cDNA molecule received a unique molecular identifier from a template-switch 5' adaptor carrying 12 random nucleotides. Each sample yielded at least 2.5 million CDR3-containing paired-end reads. First-strand cDNA was synthesized from all RNA with the Mint cDNA synthesis kit, primed by a TRBC-specific oligonucleotide. After uracil-DNA glycosylase treatment, a first 18-cycle PCR used universal primers M1SS and BC2_uni_R on all cDNA. Per the authors' processing: Each sample was normalized by randomly selecting 1 million high-quality reads, each carrying a distinct molecular identifier. Instead of being binned into consensus sequences, reads with shared molecular identifiers were discarded. CDR3 identification, clonotype clustering and error correction used MiTCR with a Q25 quality threshold and the strictest error-elimination algorithm. Lower-bound total TCR beta diversity was estimated with a nonparametric unseen species model using Euler transformation. TCRdb took the public reads, trimmed them with fastp at Q25, ran MiXCR for clone calling and kept in-frame beta chains. Rows are combined by CDR3 protein, so each entry shows the most common genes and DNA. TCRdb's processing, not the authors' own work, is the source of the V and J calls. The table for this sample lists roughly 1.9 million distinct CDR3 sequences; approximately 40% of them were counted only once. The ten largest account for roughly 23% of the sample.

The chain joins TRBV6-5 to TRBJ2-3, with 7 bases aligning to TRBD2. Material for sequencing was blood. This clonotype originated in a human donor in good health. The CDR3 protein is CASSYLFGGGNTDTQYF. The DNA reads as follows: TGTGCCAGCAGTTACCTCTTTGGGGGGGGTAACACAGATACGCAGTATTTT.